The text below deals with one T cell receptor beta chain. Its target is unknown. These data belong to a study of response to subunit inactivated influenza vaccine. TCRdb re-analysed the RT-PCR reads in MiXCR, keeping a single row per CDR3 protein. Among roughly 650,000 distinct CDR3 sequences listed, roughly 15% were seen once. The CDR3 totals 14 residues. Per the germline V gene, CDR1 is LNHDA and CDR2 is SQIVND (reference sequence). V lost 8 bases and J lost 1, with 14 bases in between. Broader study findings: That few new T cells are recruited by each seasonal influenza vaccination was the authors' suggestion.

The V gene is TRBV19, the J gene TRBJ2-5, with no clear D. Specimen: PBMCs from blood, collected 14 to 15 days before vaccination. The clonotype originates from a man aged 50 or older who received an inactivated influenza vaccine. CDR3: CASAPGSLQETQYF. The CDR3 nucleotides are TGTGCCAGTGCCCCCGGGTCACTCCAAGAGACCCAGTACTTC.